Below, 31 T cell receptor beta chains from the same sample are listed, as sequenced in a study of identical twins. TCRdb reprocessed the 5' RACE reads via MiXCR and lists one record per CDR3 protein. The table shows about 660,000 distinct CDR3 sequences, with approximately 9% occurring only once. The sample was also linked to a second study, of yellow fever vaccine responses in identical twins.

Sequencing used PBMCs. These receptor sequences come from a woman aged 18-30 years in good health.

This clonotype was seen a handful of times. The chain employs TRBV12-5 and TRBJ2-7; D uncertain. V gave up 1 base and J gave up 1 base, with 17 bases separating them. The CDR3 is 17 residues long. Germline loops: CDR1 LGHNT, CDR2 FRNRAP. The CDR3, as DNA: TGTGCTAGTGGTTTGGCTCCCTACACCGGAGAATCCTACGAGCAGTACTTC. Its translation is CASGLAPYTGESYEQYF.

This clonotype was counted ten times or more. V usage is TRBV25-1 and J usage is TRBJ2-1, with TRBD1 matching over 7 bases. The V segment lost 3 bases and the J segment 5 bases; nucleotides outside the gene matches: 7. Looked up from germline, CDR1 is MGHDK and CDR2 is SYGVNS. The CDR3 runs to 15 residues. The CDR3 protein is CASSEPGTVHNEQFF. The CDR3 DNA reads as TGTGCCAGCAGTGAGCCCGGGACAGTCCACAATGAGCAGTTCTTC.

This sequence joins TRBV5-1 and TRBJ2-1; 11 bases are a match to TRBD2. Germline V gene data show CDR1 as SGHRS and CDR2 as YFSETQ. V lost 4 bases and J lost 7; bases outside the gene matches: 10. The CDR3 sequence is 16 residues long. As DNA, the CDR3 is TGCGCCAGCAGCCTGATGGAAAGACTAGCGGGGAATGAGCAGTTCTTC. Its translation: CASSLMERLAGNEQFF. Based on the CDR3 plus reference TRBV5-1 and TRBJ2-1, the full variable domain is KAGVTQTPRYLIKTRGQQVTLSCSPISGHRSVSWYQQTPGQGLQFLFEYFSETQRNKGNFPGRFSGRQFSNSRSEMNVSTLELGDSALYLCASSLMERLAGNEQFFGPGTRLTVL.

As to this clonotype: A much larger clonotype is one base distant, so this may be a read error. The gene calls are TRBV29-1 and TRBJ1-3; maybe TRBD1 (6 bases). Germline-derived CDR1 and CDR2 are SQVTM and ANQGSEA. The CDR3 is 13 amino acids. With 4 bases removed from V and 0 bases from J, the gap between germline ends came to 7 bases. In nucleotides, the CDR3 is TGCAGCGTTGGAGGGGGCTCTGGAAACACCATATATTTT. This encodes CSVGGGSGNTIYF.

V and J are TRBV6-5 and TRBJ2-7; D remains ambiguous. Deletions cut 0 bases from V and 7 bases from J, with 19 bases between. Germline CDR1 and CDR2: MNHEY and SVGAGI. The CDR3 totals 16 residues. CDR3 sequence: CASSYSTVGLGFEQYF. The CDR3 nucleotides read TGTGCCAGCAGTTACTCTACGGTCGGGCTGGGGTTTGAGCAGTACTTC.

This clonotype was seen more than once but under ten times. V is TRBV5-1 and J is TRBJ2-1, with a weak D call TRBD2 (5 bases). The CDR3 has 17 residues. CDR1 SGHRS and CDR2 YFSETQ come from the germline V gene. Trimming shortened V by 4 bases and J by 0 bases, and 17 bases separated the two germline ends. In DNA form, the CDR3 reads TGCGCCAGCAGCCCCGATTACAGACGGGGCTCCTACAATGAGCAGTTCTTC. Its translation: CASSPDYRRGSYNEQFF.

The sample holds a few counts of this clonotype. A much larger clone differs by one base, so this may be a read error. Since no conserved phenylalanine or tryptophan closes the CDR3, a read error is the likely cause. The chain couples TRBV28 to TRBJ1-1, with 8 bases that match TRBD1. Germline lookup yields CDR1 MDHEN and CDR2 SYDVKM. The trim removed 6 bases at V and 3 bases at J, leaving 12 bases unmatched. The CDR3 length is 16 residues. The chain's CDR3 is CASSSPTGVGYTEAFS. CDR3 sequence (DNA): TGTGCCAGCAGCTCACCGACAGGGGTCGGGTACACTGAAGCTTTCTCT.

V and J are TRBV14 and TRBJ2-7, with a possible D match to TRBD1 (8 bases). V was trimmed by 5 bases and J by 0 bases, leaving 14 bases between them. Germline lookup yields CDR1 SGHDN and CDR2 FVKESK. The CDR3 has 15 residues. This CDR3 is CASSAYRGGSYEQYF. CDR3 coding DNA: TGTGCCAGCAGCGCCTACAGGGGGGGCTCCTACGAGCAGTACTTC.

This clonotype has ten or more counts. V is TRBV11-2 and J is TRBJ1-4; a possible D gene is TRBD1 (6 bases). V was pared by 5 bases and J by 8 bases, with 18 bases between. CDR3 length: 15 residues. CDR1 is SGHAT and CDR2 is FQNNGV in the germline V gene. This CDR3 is CASSPGAQGGEKLFF. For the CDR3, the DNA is TGTGCCAGCAGCCCGGGGGCTCAGGGAGGGGAAAAACTGTTTTTT.

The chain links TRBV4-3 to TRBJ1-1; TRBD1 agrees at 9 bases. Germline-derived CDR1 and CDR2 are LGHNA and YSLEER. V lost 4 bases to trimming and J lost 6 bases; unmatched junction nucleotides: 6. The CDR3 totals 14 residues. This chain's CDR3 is CASSLQDRGAEAFF. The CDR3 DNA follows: TGCGCCAGCAGCCTCCAGGACAGGGGAGCTGAAGCTTTCTTT.

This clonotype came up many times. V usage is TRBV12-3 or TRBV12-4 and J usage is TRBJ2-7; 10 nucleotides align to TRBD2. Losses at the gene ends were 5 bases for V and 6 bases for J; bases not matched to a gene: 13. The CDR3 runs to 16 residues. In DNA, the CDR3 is TGTGCCAGCAGTCCCGAAGCGGGAGGGCTAGTTGGCGAGCAGTACTTC. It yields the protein CASSPEAGGLVGEQYF.

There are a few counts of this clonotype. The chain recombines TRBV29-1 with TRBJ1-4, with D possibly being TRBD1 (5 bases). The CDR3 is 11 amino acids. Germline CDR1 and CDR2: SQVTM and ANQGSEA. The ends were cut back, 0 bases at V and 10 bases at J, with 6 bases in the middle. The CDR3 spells CSVEEGGKLFF. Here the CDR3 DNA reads TGCAGCGTTGAAGAGGGGGGAAAACTGTTTTTT.

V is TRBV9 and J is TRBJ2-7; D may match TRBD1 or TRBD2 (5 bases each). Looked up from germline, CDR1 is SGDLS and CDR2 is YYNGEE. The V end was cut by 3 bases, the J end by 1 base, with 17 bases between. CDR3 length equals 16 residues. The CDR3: CASSADQGATSYEQYF. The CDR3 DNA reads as TGTGCCAGCAGCGCCGACCAGGGAGCCACTTCCTACGAGCAGTACTTC.

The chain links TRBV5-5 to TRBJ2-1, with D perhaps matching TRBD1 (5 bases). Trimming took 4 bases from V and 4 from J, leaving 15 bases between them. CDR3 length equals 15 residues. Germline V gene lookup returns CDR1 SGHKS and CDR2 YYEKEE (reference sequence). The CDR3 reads CASSGLDSLYNEQFF. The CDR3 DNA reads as TGTGCCAGCAGCGGGTTAGACAGCCTTTACAATGAGCAGTTCTTC.

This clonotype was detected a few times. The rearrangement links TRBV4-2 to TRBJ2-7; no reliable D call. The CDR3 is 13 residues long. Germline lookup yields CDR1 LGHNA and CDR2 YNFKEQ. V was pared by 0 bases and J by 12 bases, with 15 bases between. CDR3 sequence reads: CASSQDLDPLPYF. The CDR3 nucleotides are TGTGCCAGCAGCCAAGATCTCGACCCACTCCCGTACTTC.

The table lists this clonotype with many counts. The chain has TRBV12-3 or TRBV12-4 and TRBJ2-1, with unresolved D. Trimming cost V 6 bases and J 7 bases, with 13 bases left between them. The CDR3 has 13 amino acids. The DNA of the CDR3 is TGTGCCAGCAGCCAAAATCGATGGAATGAGCAGTTCTTC. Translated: CASSQNRWNEQFF.

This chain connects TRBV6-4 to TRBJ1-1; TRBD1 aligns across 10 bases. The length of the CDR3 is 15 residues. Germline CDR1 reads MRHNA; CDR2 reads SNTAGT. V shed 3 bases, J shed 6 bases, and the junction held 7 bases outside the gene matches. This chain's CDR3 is CASSEGQGDGAEAFF. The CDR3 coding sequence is TGTGCCAGCAGTGAAGGACAGGGGGACGGAGCTGAAGCTTTCTTT.

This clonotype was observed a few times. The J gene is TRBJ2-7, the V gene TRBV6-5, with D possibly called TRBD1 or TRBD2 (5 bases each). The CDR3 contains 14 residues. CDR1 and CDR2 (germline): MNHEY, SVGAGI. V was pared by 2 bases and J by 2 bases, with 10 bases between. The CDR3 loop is CASSYGDGPYEQYF. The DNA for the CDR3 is TGTGCCAGCAGTTACGGGGACGGCCCCTACGAGCAGTACTTC.

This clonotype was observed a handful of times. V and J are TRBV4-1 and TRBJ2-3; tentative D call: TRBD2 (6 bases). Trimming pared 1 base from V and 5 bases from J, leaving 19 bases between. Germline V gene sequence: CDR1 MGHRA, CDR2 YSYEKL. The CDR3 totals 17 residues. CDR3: CASSQGNLATTGDTQYF. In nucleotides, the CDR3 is TGCGCCAGCAGCCAAGGAAATCTAGCGACAACGGGAGATACGCAGTATTTT.

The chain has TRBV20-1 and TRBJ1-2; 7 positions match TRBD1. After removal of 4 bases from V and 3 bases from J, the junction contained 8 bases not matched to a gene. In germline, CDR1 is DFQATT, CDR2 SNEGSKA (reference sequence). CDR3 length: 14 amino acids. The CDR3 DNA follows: TGCAGTGCTACCTCCGGGACAGTCGACTATGGCTACACCTTC. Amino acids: CSATSGTVDYGYTF.

The DNA of the CDR3 is TGTGCCACCGCGCAGGGAGAAACCGGGGAGCTGTTTTTT. The encoded protein is CATAQGETGELFF. The V gene is TRBV24-1, the J gene TRBJ2-2, with D perhaps assigned TRBD1 or TRBD2 (5 bases each). V lost 9 bases and J lost 5, with 12 bases in between. Germline CDR1 is KGHDR and CDR2 is SFDVKD. The CDR3 has 13 residues.

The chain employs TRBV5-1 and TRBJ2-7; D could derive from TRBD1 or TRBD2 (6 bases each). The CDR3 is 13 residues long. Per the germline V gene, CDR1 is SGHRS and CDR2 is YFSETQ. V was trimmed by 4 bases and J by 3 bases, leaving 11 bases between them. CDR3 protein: CASSRGQNYEQYF. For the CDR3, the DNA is TGCGCCAGCAGCCGGGGGCAGAACTACGAGCAGTACTTC.

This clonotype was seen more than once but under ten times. As DNA, the CDR3 is TGTGCCAGCGGTCAGGGGTACAATGAGCAGTTCTTC. It is translated as CASGQGYNEQFF. This chain uses TRBV4-2 with TRBJ2-1, with D perhaps TRBD1 (6 bases). CDR1 LGHNA and CDR2 YNFKEQ come from the germline V gene. The CDR3 is 12 residues long. Trimming removed 8 bases at V and 4 bases at J, with 9 bases between.

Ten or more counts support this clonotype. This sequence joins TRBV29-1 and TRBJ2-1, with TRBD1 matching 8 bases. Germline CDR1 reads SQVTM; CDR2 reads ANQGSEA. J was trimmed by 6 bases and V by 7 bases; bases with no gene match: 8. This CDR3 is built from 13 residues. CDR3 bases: TGCAGCGCCGACAGGGGAGTCCCCAATGAGCAGTTCTTC. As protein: CSADRGVPNEQFF.

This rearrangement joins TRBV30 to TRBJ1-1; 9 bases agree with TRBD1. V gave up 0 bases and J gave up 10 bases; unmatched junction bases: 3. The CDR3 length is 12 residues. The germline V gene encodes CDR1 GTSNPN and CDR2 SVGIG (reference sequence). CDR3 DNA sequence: TGTGCCTGGAGTGTACAGGGGGCCGCAGCTTTCTTT. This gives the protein CAWSVQGAAAFF.

The CDR3 sequence is CASSLLSDKYYNEQFF. Written as DNA, the CDR3 is TGTGCCAGCAGTTTATTATCGGACAAATACTACAATGAGCAGTTCTTC. The gene calls are TRBV27 and TRBJ2-1; a weak D match, TRBD1 (5 bases). The length of the CDR3 is 16 residues. V shed 1 base and J shed 3 bases, with 13 bases lying between them. CDR1 is MNHEY, CDR2 SMNVEV, per germline (reference sequence).

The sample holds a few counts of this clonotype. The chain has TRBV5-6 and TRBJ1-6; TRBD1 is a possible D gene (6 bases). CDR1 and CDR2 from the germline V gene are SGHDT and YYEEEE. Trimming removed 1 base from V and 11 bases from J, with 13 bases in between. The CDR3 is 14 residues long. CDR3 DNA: TGTGCCAGCAGCTTGTTGGGGGGCGATCCACCCCTCCACTTT. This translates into CASSLLGGDPPLHF.

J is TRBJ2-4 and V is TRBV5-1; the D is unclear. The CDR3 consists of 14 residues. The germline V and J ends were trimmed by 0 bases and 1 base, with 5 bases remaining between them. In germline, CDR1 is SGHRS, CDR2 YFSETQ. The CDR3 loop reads CASSLDTAKNIQYF. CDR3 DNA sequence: TGCGCCAGCAGCTTGGACACGGCCAAAAACATTCAGTACTTC.

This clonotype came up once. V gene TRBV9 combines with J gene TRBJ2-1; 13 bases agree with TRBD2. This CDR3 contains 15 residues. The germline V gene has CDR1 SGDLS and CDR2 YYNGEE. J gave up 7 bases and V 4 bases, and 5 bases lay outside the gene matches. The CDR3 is CASSSRTSGRNEQFF. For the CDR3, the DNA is TGTGCCAGCAGCTCCCGGACTAGCGGGAGAAATGAGCAGTTCTTC. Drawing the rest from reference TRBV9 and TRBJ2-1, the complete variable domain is DSGVTQTPKHLITATGQRVTLRCSPRSGDLSVYWYQQSLDQGLQFLIQYYNGEERAKGNILERFSAQQFPDLHSELNLSSLELGDSALYFCASSSRTSGRNEQFFGPGTRLTVL.

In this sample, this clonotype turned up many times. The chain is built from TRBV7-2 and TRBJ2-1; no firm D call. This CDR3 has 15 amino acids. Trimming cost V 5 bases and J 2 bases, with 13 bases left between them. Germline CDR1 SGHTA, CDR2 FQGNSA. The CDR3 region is CASSPDWNTYNEQFF. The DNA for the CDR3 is TGTGCCAGCAGCCCCGACTGGAACACCTACAATGAGCAGTTCTTC.

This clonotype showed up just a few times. The CDR3: CASSLAFTREGESYNEQFF. Here the CDR3 DNA reads TGTGCCAGCAGCTTAGCGTTCACCCGGGAGGGCGAGTCCTACAATGAGCAGTTCTTC. The chain is built from TRBV11-1 and TRBJ2-1; 8 positions agree with TRBD2. V trimming: 0 bases; J trimming: 1 base; junction bases outside the gene matches: 11. CDR3 size: 19 residues. The germline V gene has CDR1 SGHAT and CDR2 FQDESV (reference sequence).